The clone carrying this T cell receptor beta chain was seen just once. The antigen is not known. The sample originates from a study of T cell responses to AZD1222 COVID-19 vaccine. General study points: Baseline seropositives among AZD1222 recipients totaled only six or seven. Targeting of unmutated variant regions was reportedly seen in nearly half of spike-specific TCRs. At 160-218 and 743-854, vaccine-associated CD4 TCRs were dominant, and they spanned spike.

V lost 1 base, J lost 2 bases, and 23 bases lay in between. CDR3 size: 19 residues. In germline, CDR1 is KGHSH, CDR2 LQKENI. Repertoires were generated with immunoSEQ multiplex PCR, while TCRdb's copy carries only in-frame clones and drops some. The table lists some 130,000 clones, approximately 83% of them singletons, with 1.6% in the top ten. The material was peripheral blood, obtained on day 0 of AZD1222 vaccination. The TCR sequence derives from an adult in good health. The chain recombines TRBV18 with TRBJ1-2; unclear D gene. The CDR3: CASSPRLPTGTAPNYGYTF. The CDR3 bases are TGTGCCAGCTCACCACGACTACCGACGGGAACGGCCCCCAACTATGGCTACACCTTC.